This record covers a single TCR beta chain. Its antigen is as yet unknown. Both 60 Vbeta primers and 13 Jbeta primers went into the PCR. The repertoire was sequenced with immunoSEQ multiplex PCR; TCRdb's copy has only in-frame clones and lacks some. The sample holds roughly 120,000 clones, approximately 80% seen once. The data originate from a study of cytomegalovirus exposure and HLA in healthy donors. General study results and limits: Presence/absence analyses rested on an assumption that sequencing depth was roughly uniform across donors. Follow-up analysis seemed to connect common viral pathogens with several of the most significant clusters identified. Some public TCRs appeared in many individuals, while most sequences were rare.

Input material: PBMCs. This clonotype was sampled from a man aged 40-55 years in good health and CMV-seronegative.

The CDR3 DNA is TGTGCCAGCAGCCGACCCATTAGCGGGGGGGCCGGAGAGACCCAGTACTTC. Its protein is CASSRPISGGAGETQYF. The rearrangement links TRBV7-8 to TRBJ2-5; 11 bases are a match to TRBD2. The CDR3 is 17 amino acids. Germline CDR1 SGHVS, CDR2 FQNEAQ. V was pared by 5 bases and J by 4 bases, with 12 bases of the junction left unmatched.